The 10 T cell receptor beta chains given below trace back to one sample, sequenced in a study of vaccination and CD4 T cells after COVID-19. Oncomine TCR Beta short-read sequencing was applied to DNA from cultured CD4+ T cells. From the PCR reads, TCRdb called clonotypes with MiXCR, one entry per CDR3 protein. The sample yields 18,000 or so distinct CDR3 sequences, over 25% seen once. The treatment was: roughly 10-day PBMC culture with coronavirus spike peptide pools or control peptides (ViraFEST assay). These receptors have no identified antigens. The source material was cultured CD4+ T cells from blood. The receptors here all came from a human donor with COVID-19.

This clonotype was counted between two and nine times. The J gene is TRBJ2-2, the V gene TRBV12-3 or TRBV12-4; the match to TRBD2 covers 9 bases. This CDR3 spans 15 amino acids. J gave up 2 bases and V 7 bases, and 5 bases lay outside the gene matches. As DNA, the CDR3 is TGTGCCAGCACCGCTAGCGGGACAAACACCGGGGAGCTGTTTTTT. This encodes CASTASGTNTGELFF.

This clonotype came up a few times. The chain is built from TRBV2 and TRBJ1-5, with D possibly matching TRBD1 (6 bases). CDR3 length: 14 amino acids. Germline V gene sequence: CDR1 SNHLY, CDR2 FYNNEI. Trimming shortened V by 6 bases and J by 0 bases, and 9 bases separated the two germline ends. CDR3 nucleotide sequence: TGTGCCAGCAGGGACAGAATTAGCAATCAGCCCCAGCATTTT. Encoded protein: CASRDRISNQPQHF.

The chain couples TRBV10-3 to TRBJ1-6; TRBD1 matches at 8 bases. CDR3 length: 18 residues. Germline V gene sequence: CDR1 ENHRY, CDR2 SYGVKD. After removal of 5 bases from V and 5 bases from J, the junction contained 14 bases not matched to a gene. The CDR3 sequence: CAISRNSGTGLDNSPLHF. In DNA, the CDR3 is TGTGCCATCAGTCGCAATTCCGGGACAGGCTTGGATAATTCACCCCTCCACTTT.

The chain recombines TRBV15 with TRBJ2-3, with 15 positions matching TRBD2. Germline values: CDR1 LNHNV, CDR2 YYDKDF (reference sequence). The CDR3 contains 20 residues. The V and J ends lost 4 bases and 0 bases, in that order; junction bases with no gene match: 11. The CDR3 protein is CATSTPGLAGGPLSTDTQYF. The CDR3 DNA is TGTGCCACCAGCACCCCGGGACTAGCGGGGGGACCCCTTAGCACAGATACGCAGTATTTT.

The sample holds a few counts of this clonotype. This chain joins TRBV14 and TRBJ1-6; D is undetermined. Germline lookup yields CDR1 SGHDN and CDR2 FVKESK. The CDR3 loop spans 13 amino acids. V was shortened by 4 bases and J by 7 bases, with 8 bases between the two germline ends. The CDR3 coding sequence is TGTGCCAGCAGCCTAGGACCGAATTCACCCCTCCACTTT. Protein product: CASSLGPNSPLHF.

V is TRBV28 and J is TRBJ2-7, with D perhaps matching TRBD1 (5 bases). V dropped 3 bases and J dropped 2 bases, with 14 bases sitting between them. CDR3 size: 15 residues. Germline V CDR1 and CDR2: MDHEN, SYDVKM. CDR3 nucleotides: TGTGCCAGCAGTTTGTGGGCAGGGCCAACCTACGAGCAGTACTTC. Protein product: CASSLWAGPTYEQYF. The full variable domain, with the rest looked up from reference TRBV28 and TRBJ2-7, is DVKVTQSSRYLVKRTGEKVFLECVQDMDHENMFWYRQDPGLGLRLIYFSYDVKMKEKGDIPEGYSVSREKKERFSLILESASTNQTSMYLCASSLWAGPTYEQYFGPGTRLTVT.

V and J are TRBV6-1 and TRBJ1-1, with 9 bases identical to TRBD1. The length of the CDR3 is 14 residues. CDR1 MNHNS and CDR2 SASEGT come from the germline V gene. V lost 7 bases, J lost 5 bases, and 8 bases stayed unmatched. CDR3 residues: CASKRDRDGTEAFF. The CDR3 DNA reads as TGTGCCAGCAAGCGGGACAGGGATGGAACTGAAGCTTTCTTT.

This clonotype was counted between two and nine times. The chain recombines TRBV6-5 with TRBJ2-1, with TRBD1 matching over 10 bases. Germline V gene lookup returns CDR1 MNHEY and CDR2 SVGAGI. This CDR3 region has 13 residues. V lost 2 bases, J lost 10 bases, and 2 bases stayed unmatched. The CDR3 protein is CASSYTDRGEQFF. The CDR3 bases are TGTGCCAGCAGTTACACGGACAGGGGGGAGCAGTTCTTC.

V is TRBV12-3 or TRBV12-4 and J is TRBJ1-1; no clear D gene. This CDR3 is 12 amino acids long. V was cut by 1 base and J by 5 bases, with 5 bases left in between. The CDR3 sequence: CASSLVQTEAFF. In DNA, the CDR3 is TGTGCCAGCAGTTTAGTCCAGACTGAAGCTTTCTTT.

This clonotype has a handful of counts. V gene TRBV6-5 combines with J gene TRBJ1-1; D is unclear. There are 15 residues in the CDR3. With 4 bases removed from V and 1 base from J, the gap between germline ends came to 13 bases. Germline CDR1 MNHEY, CDR2 SVGAGI. The CDR3 DNA sequence: TGTGCCAGCAGTTCAAAGAGAAAGGGGAACACTGAAGCTTTCTTT. The encoded protein is CASSSKRKGNTEAFF.